This passage covers 20 T cell receptor beta chains from one sample sequenced in a study of technical replicates of blood from a few donors. Profiled with immunoSEQ multiplex PCR; TCRdb holds only in-frame clones, not every one. The table shows over 75,000 clones, with about 97% occurring only once. The sample comprised T cells isolated from PBMCs. All receptors come from a human donor in good health.

The chain combines TRBV6-1 with TRBJ2-7; a weak D match, TRBD1 (6 bases). In germline, CDR1 is MNHNS, CDR2 SASEGT. The CDR3 loop spans 13 amino acids. Trimming cost V 9 bases and J 2 bases, with 14 bases left between them. The CDR3 DNA follows: TGTGCCAGTAAGAGGGACACAACCTACGAGCAGTACTTC. Translation: CASKRDTTYEQYF.

This chain joins TRBV9 and TRBJ2-1; TRBD1 is a possible D gene (6 bases). CDR1 and CDR2 (germline): SGDLS, YYNGEE. This CDR3 spans 17 amino acids. Between the trimmed V and J ends, which lost 4 bases and 0 bases, there was a span of 17 bases. In DNA form, the CDR3 reads TGTGCCAGCAGCCCCCTTGGGGGCTATAGCTCCTACAATGAGCAGTTCTTC. Its protein product is CASSPLGGYSSYNEQFF.

This chain uses TRBV5-1 with TRBJ2-3; D remains ambiguous. The CDR3 runs 15 residues. V shed 4 bases and J shed 0 bases, with 12 bases lying between them. In germline, CDR1 is SGHRS, CDR2 YFSETQ. CDR3 DNA: TGCGCCAGCAGCAATACAGATTCTAGCACAGATACGCAGTATTTT. Amino acids: CASSNTDSSTDTQYF. The entire variable domain, with the rest obtained from reference TRBV5-1 and TRBJ2-3, is as follows: KAGVTQTPRYLIKTRGQQVTLSCSPISGHRSVSWYQQTPGQGLQFLFEYFSETQRNKGNFPGRFSGRQFSNSRSEMNVSTLELGDSALYLCASSNTDSSTDTQYFGPGTRLTVL.

The genes are TRBV9 and TRBJ2-5; 10 positions agree with TRBD2. Germline CDR1 and CDR2: SGDLS and YYNGEE. This CDR3 spans 15 amino acids. J was trimmed by 5 bases and V by 0 bases; bases with no gene match: 4. The CDR3 protein is CASSVELAGWETQYF. As DNA, the CDR3 is TGTGCCAGCAGCGTAGAACTAGCGGGGTGGGAGACCCAGTACTTC.

The gene calls are TRBV19 and TRBJ1-2; 10 bases fit TRBD1. J gave up 4 bases and V 6 bases, and 14 bases lay outside the gene matches. The CDR3 sequence is 17 residues long. CDR1 and CDR2 from the germline V gene are LNHDA and SQIVND (reference sequence). CDR3 sequence: CASRTPGQGSGGYGYTF. The CDR3 nucleotides read TGTGCCAGTAGGACTCCGGGACAGGGGTCCGGGGGCTATGGCTACACCTTC.

The V call is TRBV15, the J call TRBJ1-5; 7 nucleotides agree with TRBD1. V lost 5 bases and J lost 4; bases outside the gene matches: 5. Germline CDR1 is LNHNV and CDR2 is YYDKDF (reference sequence). The CDR3 has 14 amino acids. Here the CDR3 DNA reads TGTGCCACCAGCTTTGGGACAGATAATCAGCCCCAGCATTTT. Amino acid sequence: CATSFGTDNQPQHF.

The gene calls are TRBV5-1 and TRBJ2-7; TRBD1 might be the D (5 bases). V lost 4 bases to trimming and J lost 4 bases, with 9 bases between them. CDR1 is SGHRS, CDR2 YFSETQ, per germline. The CDR3 loop spans 12 amino acids. CDR3 DNA: TGCGCCAGCAGCCCCACAGGATACGAGCAGTACTTC. This translates into CASSPTGYEQYF.

This clone is a singleton in its sample. This chain links TRBV7-9 with TRBJ1-2; D is ambiguous. V lost 6 bases and J 7 bases, leaving 18 bases between the germline ends. From germline, CDR1 is SEHNR and CDR2 FQNEAQ (reference sequence). This CDR3 is 14 amino acids long. The DNA for the CDR3 is TGTGCCAGCAGTCGCCCTGATTTATCGGGTGGCTACACCTTC. It yields the protein CASSRPDLSGGYTF.

V is TRBV5-1 and J is TRBJ1-1, with 9 nucleotides matching TRBD1. Unmatched junction bases numbered 5, after V lost 1 base and J lost 1 base. CDR3 length equals 16 residues. The germline CDR1 and CDR2 sequences are SGHRS and YFSETQ. The CDR3 DNA reads as TGCGCCAGCAGCTTGATAACAGGGGGCAGGAACACTGAAGCTTTCTTT. Translated: CASSLITGGRNTEAFF. The full variable domain, in which reference TRBV5-1 and TRBJ1-1 provide the parts outside the CDR3, is KAGVTQTPRYLIKTRGQQVTLSCSPISGHRSVSWYQQTPGQGLQFLFEYFSETQRNKGNFPGRFSGRQFSNSRSEMNVSTLELGDSALYLCASSLITGGRNTEAFFGQGTRLTVV.

The rearrangement uses TRBV6-6 and TRBJ2-1; D perhaps matches TRBD1 (5 bases). Between the trimmed V and J ends, which lost 6 bases and 3 bases, there was a span of 18 bases. Per germline, CDR1 MNHNY and CDR2 SVGAGI (reference sequence). The CDR3 loop spans 16 amino acids. The CDR3 bases are TGTGCCAGCAGCCCCCGACAGATGCCCGACTACAATGAGCAGTTCTTC. Its protein is CASSPRQMPDYNEQFF.

The rearrangement links TRBV15 to TRBJ1-1, with 9 bases lining up with TRBD1. The germline gives CDR1 LNHNV, CDR2 YYDKDF (reference sequence). The V gene end was trimmed by 0 bases and the J gene end by 3 bases; junction bases not matched to a gene: 5. This CDR3 region has 16 residues. The CDR3 here is CATSRDWTGDDTEAFF. The CDR3 coding sequence is TGTGCCACCAGCAGAGACTGGACAGGGGACGACACTGAAGCTTTCTTT. The complete variable domain, with remaining parts taken from reference TRBV15 and TRBJ1-1, reads DAMVIQNPRYQVTQFGKPVTLSCSQTLNHNVMYWYQQKSSQAPKLLFHYYDKDFNNEADTPDNFQSRRPNTSFCFLDIRSPGLGDTAMYLCATSRDWTGDDTEAFFGQGTRLTVV.

J is TRBJ2-2 and V is TRBV19; 7 nucleotides agree with TRBD1. This CDR3 region has 15 residues. The trim removed 6 bases at V and 2 bases at J, leaving 6 bases unmatched. Germline values: CDR1 LNHDA, CDR2 SQIVND (reference sequence). The CDR3 protein is CASRNWDRNTGELFF. The CDR3 region has the DNA TGTGCCAGTAGGAACTGGGACAGAAACACCGGGGAGCTGTTTTTT.

The V call is TRBV30, the J call TRBJ1-3, with 7 bases lining up with TRBD1. From germline, CDR1 is GTSNPN and CDR2 SVGIG (reference sequence). The CDR3 totals 16 residues. V lost 4 bases, J lost 0 bases, and 9 bases stayed unmatched. The CDR3 spells CAWTLGQLFSGNTIYF. CDR3 in DNA: TGTGCCTGGACCCTGGGACAGCTCTTCTCTGGAAACACCATATATTTT.

The V call is TRBV7-6, the J call TRBJ1-4, with D possibly being TRBD1 (6 bases). CDR1 and CDR2 from the germline V gene are SGHVS and FNYEAQ. V dropped 10 bases and J dropped 8 bases, with 26 bases sitting between them. The CDR3 has 16 amino acids. The CDR3 region is CATRPLYRRTDEKLFF. The CDR3 coding sequence is TGTGCCACTCGACCGCTTTACAGGCGGACAGACGAAAAACTGTTTTTT.

This clone was detected only once. This chain links TRBV6-5 with TRBJ2-7; 7 bases line up with TRBD1. Germline CDR1 MNHEY, CDR2 SVGAGI. The CDR3 consists of 13 residues. The V segment lost 11 bases and the J segment 2 bases; nucleotides outside the gene matches: 9. The CDR3 DNA follows: TGTGCCGCGACCAAAGGGGGCACCTACGAGCAGTACTTC. Its protein product is CAATKGGTYEQYF.

The chain employs TRBV2 and TRBJ1-1; no clear D gene. This CDR3 spans 15 amino acids. The germline V gene encodes CDR1 SNHLY and CDR2 FYNNEI. Trimming took off 0 bases at V and 1 base at J, with 9 bases between the two ends. This chain's CDR3 is CASSEAGPRNTEAFF. In nucleotides, the CDR3 is TGTGCCAGCAGTGAAGCTGGTCCGAGGAACACTGAAGCTTTCTTT.

A remark on this clone: Other DNA sequences in this sample translate to the same CDR3. The rearrangement joins TRBV5-4 to TRBJ1-1; D perhaps matches TRBD1 (5 bases). Germline V gene lookup returns CDR1 SGHNT and CDR2 YYREEE (reference sequence). This CDR3 contains 14 residues. Trimming removed 0 bases at V and 4 bases at J, with 10 bases between. The CDR3 sequence is CASSLGGGITEAFF. As DNA, the CDR3 is TGTGCCAGCAGCTTGGGGGGCGGAATCACTGAAGCTTTCTTT. The full variable domain, rest sourced from reference TRBV5-4 and TRBJ1-1, is ETGVTQSPTHLIKTRGQQVTLRCSSQSGHNTVSWYQQALGQGPQFIFQYYREEENGRGNFPPRFSGLQFPNYSSELNVNALELDDSALYLCASSLGGGITEAFFGQGTRLTVV.

The rearrangement uses TRBV27 and TRBJ1-2, with D tentatively TRBD1 (5 bases). The CDR3 covers 17 residues. Germline-derived CDR1 and CDR2 are MNHEY and SMNVEV (reference sequence). Trimming removed 5 bases from V and 0 bases from J, with 19 bases in between. The CDR3: CASSEGSQGGSNYGYTF. CDR3 nucleotides: TGTGCCAGCAGTGAGGGTAGTCAGGGAGGGTCTAACTATGGCTACACCTTC.

The rearrangement uses TRBV18 and TRBJ2-2, with D perhaps matching TRBD1 (6 bases). CDR3 length equals 14 residues. The germline V and J ends were trimmed by 5 bases and 7 bases, with 14 bases remaining between them. Germline assignment: CDR1 KGHSH and CDR2 LQKENI. CDR3 residues: CASSDPGDIGELFF. The CDR3 region has the DNA TGTGCCAGCTCAGATCCAGGGGACATCGGGGAGCTGTTTTTT. Together with reference TRBV18 and TRBJ2-2, the CDR3 gives the full variable domain: NAGVMQNPRHLVRRRGQEARLRCSPMKGHSHVYWYRQLPEEGLKFMVYLQKENIIDESGMPKERFSAEFPKEGPSILRIQQVVRGDSAAYFCASSDPGDIGELFFGEGSRLTVL.

V usage is TRBV19 and J usage is TRBJ2-4; TRBD2 agrees at 10 bases. From germline, CDR1 is LNHDA and CDR2 SQIVND (reference sequence). V lost 3 bases, J lost 2 bases, and 13 bases stayed unmatched. The CDR3 covers 19 residues. The DNA for the CDR3 is TGTGCCAGTAGTATGGGAGTAGCGGGGGGCTTATTAACCAAAAACATTCAGTACTTC. It specifies CASSMGVAGGLLTKNIQYF.